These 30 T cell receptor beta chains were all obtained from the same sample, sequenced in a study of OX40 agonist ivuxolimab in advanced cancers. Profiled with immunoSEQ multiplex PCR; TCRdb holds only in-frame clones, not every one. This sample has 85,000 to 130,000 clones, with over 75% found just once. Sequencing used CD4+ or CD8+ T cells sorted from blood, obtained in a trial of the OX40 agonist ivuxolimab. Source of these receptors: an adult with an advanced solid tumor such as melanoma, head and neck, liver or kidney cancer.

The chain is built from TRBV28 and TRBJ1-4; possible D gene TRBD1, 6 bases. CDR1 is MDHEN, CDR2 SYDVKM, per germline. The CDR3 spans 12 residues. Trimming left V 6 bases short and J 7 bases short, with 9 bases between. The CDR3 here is CASRGASEKLFF. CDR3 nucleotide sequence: TGTGCCAGCAGGGGGGCAAGTGAAAAACTGTTTTTT.

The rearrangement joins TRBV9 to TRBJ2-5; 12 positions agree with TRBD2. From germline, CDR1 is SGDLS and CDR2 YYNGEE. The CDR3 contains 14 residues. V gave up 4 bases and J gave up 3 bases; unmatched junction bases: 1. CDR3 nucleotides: TGTGCCAGCAGCCCTAGCGGGGGGGAAGAGACCCAGTACTTC. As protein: CASSPSGGEETQYF.

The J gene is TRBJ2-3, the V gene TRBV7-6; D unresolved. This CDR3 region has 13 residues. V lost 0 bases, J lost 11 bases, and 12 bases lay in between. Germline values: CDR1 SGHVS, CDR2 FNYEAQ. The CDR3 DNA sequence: TGTGCCAGCAGCTTAGCGATGAGTAAGCAGCAGTATTTT. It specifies CASSLAMSKQQYF. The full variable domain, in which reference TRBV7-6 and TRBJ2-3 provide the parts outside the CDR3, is GAGVSQSPRYKVTKRGQDVALRCDPISGHVSLYWYRQALGQGPEFLTYFNYEAQQDKSGLPNDRFSAERPEGSISTLTIQRTEQRDSAMYRCASSLAMSKQQYFGPGTRLTVL.

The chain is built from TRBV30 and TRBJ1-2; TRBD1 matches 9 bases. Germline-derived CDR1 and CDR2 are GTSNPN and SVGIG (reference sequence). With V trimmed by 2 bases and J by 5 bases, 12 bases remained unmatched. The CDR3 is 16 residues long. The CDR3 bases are TGTGCCTGGAGTCCCCGGGACAGGGCGACCGTTTATGGCTACACCTTC. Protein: CAWSPRDRATVYGYTF.

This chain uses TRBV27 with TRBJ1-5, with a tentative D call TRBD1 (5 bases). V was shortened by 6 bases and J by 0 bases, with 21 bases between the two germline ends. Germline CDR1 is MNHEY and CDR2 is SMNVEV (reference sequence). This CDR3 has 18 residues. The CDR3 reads CASSPPGQTAYSNQPQHF. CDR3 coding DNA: TGTGCCAGCAGCCCCCCGGGGCAAACAGCTTATAGCAATCAGCCCCAGCATTTT.

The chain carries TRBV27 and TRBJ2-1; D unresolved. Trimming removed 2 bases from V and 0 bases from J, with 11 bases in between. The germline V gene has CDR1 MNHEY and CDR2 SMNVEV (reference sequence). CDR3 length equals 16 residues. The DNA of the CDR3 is TGTGCCAGCAGTTTAAACAGCAGGAGCTCCTACAATGAGCAGTTCTTC. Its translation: CASSLNSRSSYNEQFF.

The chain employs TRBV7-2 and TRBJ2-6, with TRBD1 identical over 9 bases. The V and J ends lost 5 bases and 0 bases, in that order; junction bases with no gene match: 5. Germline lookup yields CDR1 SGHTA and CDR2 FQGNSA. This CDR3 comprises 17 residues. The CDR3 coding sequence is TGTGCCAGCAGCCCGCGACAGGGGGACTCTGGGGCCAACGTCCTGACTTTC. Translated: CASSPRQGDSGANVLTF.

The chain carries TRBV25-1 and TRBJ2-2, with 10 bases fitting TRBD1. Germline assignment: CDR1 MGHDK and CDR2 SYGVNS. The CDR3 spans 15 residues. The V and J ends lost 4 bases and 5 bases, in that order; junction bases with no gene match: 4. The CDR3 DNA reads TGTGCCAGCAGTGGGGGACAGGGGAGGACCGGGGAGCTGTTTTTT. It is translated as CASSGGQGRTGELFF.

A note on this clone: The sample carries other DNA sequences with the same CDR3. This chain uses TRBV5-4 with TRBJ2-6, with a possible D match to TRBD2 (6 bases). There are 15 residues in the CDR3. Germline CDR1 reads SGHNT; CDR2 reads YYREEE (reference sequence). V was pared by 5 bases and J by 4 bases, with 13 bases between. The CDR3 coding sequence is TGTGCCAGCAGTCTGGCCGGGAGCGGGGCCAACGTCCTGACTTTC. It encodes CASSLAGSGANVLTF.

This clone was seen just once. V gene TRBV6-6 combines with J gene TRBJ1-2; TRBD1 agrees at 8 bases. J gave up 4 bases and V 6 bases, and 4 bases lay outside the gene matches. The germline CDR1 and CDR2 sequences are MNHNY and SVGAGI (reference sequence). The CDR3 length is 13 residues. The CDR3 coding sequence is TGTGCCAGCAGGTTCCAGGGGGCCTATGGCTACACCTTC. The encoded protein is CASRFQGAYGYTF.

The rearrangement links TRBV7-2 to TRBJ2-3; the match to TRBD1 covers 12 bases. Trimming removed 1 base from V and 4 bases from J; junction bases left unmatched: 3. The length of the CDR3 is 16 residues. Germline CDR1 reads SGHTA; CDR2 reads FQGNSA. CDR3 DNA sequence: TGTGCCAGCAGCTTAGGGGACAGGGGGCGTGCAGATACGCAGTATTTT. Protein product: CASSLGDRGRADTQYF. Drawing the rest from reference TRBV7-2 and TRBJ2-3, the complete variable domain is GAGVSQSPSNKVTEKGKDVELRCDPISGHTALYWYRQSLGQGLEFLIYFQGNSAPDKSGLPSDRFSAERTGGSVSTLTIQRTQQEDSAVYLCASSLGDRGRADTQYFGPGTRLTVL.

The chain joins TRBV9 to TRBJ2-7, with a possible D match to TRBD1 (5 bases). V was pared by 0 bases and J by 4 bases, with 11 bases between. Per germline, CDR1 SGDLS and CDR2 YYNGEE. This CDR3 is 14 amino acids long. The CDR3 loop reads CASSVAGHPYEQYF. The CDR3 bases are TGTGCCAGCAGCGTAGCAGGACATCCATACGAGCAGTACTTC.

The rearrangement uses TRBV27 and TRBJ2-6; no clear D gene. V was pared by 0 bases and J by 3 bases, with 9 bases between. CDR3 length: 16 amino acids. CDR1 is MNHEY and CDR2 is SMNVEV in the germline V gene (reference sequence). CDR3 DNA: TGTGCCAGCAGTTTATCTCTGGTGGGTGGGGCCAACGTCCTGACTTTC. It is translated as CASSLSLVGGANVLTF.

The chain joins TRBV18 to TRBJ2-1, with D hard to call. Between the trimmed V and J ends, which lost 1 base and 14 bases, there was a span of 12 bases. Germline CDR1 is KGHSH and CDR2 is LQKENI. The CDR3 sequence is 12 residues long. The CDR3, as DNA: TGTGCCAGCTCACCACGACTCCAATCTAAGTTCTTC. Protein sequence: CASSPRLQSKFF.

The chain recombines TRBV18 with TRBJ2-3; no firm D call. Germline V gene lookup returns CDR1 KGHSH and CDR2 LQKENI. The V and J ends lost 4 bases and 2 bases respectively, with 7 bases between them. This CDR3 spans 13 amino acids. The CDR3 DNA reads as TGTGCCAGCTCACGGTCACTCACAGATACGCAGTATTTT. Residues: CASSRSLTDTQYF.

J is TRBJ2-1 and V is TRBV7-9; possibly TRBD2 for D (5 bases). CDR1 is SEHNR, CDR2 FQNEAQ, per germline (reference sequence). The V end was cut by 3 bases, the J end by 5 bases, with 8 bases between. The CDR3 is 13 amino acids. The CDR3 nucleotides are TGTGCCAGCAGCTTTTCTAGCAACAATGAGCAGTTCTTC. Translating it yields CASSFSSNNEQFF.

The CDR3 DNA reads TGTGCCAGCAGCTTAGAAGCGGGGGGCGGCACCGGGGAGCTGTTTTTT. It codes for CASSLEAGGGTGELFF. This rearrangement joins TRBV11-3 to TRBJ2-2, with 9 bases lining up with TRBD2. Germline lookup yields CDR1 SGHNT and CDR2 YENEEA. This CDR3 is 16 amino acids long. V shed 0 bases and J 4 bases; nucleotides not matched to a gene: 3.

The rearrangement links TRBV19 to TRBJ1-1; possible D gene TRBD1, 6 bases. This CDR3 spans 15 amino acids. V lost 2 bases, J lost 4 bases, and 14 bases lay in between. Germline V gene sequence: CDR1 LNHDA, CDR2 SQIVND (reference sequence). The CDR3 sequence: CASSINPRTVTEAFF. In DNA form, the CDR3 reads TGTGCCAGTAGTATAAACCCTAGGACAGTCACTGAAGCTTTCTTT.

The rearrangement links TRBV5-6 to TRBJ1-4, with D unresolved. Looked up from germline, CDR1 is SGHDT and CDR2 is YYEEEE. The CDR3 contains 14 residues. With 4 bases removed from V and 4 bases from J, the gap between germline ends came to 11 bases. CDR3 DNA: TGTGCCAGCAGCACCGGACCGAGTAATGAAAAACTGTTTTTT. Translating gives CASSTGPSNEKLFF.

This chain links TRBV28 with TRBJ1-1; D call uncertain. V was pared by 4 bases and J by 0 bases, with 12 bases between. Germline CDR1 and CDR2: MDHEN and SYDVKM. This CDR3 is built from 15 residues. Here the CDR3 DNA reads TGTGCCAGCAGTTCAAGCGCGGGGATGAACACTGAAGCTTTCTTT. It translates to CASSSSAGMNTEAFF.

The CDR3 here is CASSQVAGGPGEQYF. The CDR3 nucleotides are TGTGCCAGCAGCCAGGTAGCGGGGGGGCCTGGCGAGCAGTACTTC. This chain connects TRBV7-2 to TRBJ2-7, with 11 bases identical to TRBD2. Germline loops: CDR1 SGHTA, CDR2 FQGNSA. The CDR3 runs 15 residues. V lost 5 bases and J lost 6; bases outside the gene matches: 9.

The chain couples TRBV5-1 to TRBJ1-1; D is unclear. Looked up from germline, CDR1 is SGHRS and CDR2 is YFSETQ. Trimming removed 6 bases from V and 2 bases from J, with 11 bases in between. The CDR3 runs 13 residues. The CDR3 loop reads CASMVGANTEAFF. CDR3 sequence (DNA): TGCGCCAGCATGGTGGGTGCTAACACTGAAGCTTTCTTT. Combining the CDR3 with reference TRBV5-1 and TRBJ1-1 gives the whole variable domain KAGVTQTPRYLIKTRGQQVTLSCSPISGHRSVSWYQQTPGQGLQFLFEYFSETQRNKGNFPGRFSGRQFSNSRSEMNVSTLELGDSALYLCASMVGANTEAFFGQGTRLTVV.

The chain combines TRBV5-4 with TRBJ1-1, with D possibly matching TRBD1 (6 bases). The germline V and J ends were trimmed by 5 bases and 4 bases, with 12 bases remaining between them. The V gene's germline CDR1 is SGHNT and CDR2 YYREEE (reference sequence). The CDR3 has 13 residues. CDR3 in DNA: TGTGCCAGCAGGTTTGGAGGGGGCACTGAAGCTTTCTTT. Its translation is CASRFGGGTEAFF.

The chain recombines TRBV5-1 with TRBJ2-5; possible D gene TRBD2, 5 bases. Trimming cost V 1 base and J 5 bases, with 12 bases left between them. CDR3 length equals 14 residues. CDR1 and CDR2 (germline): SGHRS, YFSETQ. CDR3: CASSLQRADETQYF. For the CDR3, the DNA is TGCGCCAGCAGCTTGCAGAGGGCGGACGAGACCCAGTACTTC.

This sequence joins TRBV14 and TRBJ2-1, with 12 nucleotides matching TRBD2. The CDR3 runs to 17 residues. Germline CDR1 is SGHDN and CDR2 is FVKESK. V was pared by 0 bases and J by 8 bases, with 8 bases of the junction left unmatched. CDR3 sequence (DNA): TGTGCCAGCAGCCAAGATCTAGCGGGGGGGACAATTGATGAGCAGTTCTTC. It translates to CASSQDLAGGTIDEQFF.

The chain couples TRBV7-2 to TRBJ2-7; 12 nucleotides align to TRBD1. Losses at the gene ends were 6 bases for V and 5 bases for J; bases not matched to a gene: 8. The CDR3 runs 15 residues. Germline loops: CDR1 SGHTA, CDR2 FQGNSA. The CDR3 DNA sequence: TGTGCCAGCAGTGTTACCGGGACAGGGGGCAACGAGCAGTACTTC. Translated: CASSVTGTGGNEQYF.

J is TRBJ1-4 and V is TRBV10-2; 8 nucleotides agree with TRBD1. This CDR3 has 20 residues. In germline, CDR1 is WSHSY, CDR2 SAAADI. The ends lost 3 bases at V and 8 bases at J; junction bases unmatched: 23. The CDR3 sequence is CASSDRGGAGGERGNEKLFF. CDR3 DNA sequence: TGCGCCAGCAGTGACCGAGGGGGTGCAGGGGGCGAGCGAGGAAACGAAAAACTGTTTTTT.

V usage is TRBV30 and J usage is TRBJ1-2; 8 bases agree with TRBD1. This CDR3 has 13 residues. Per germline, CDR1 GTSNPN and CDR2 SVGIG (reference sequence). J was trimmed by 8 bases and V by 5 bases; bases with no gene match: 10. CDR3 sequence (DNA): TGTGCCTGGGGGACAGGAAGCCCGGGCGGCTACACCTTC. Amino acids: CAWGTGSPGGYTF.

The CDR3 region has the DNA TGTGCCAGCAGCTTGGGCAGGAACCACTCCTACGAGCAGTACTTC. Translation: CASSLGRNHSYEQYF. The chain has TRBV7-3 and TRBJ2-7; D is uncertain. Trimming cost V 3 bases and J 0 bases, with 12 bases left between them. CDR1 is SGHTA, CDR2 FQGTGA, per germline. The CDR3 spans 15 residues. Filled out from reference TRBV7-3 and TRBJ2-7, the complete variable domain reads GAGVSQTPSNKVTEKGKYVELRCDPISGHTALYWYRQSLGQGPEFLIYFQGTGAADDSGLPNDRFFAVRPEGSVSTLKIQRTERGDSAVYLCASSLGRNHSYEQYFGPGTRLTVT.

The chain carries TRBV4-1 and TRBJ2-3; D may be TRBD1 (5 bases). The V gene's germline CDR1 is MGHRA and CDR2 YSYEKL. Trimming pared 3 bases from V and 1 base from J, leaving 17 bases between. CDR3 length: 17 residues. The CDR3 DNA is TGCGCCAGCAGCCAGATCCTAGGGGTCCGGGGCACAGATACGCAGTATTTT. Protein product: CASSQILGVRGTDTQYF.